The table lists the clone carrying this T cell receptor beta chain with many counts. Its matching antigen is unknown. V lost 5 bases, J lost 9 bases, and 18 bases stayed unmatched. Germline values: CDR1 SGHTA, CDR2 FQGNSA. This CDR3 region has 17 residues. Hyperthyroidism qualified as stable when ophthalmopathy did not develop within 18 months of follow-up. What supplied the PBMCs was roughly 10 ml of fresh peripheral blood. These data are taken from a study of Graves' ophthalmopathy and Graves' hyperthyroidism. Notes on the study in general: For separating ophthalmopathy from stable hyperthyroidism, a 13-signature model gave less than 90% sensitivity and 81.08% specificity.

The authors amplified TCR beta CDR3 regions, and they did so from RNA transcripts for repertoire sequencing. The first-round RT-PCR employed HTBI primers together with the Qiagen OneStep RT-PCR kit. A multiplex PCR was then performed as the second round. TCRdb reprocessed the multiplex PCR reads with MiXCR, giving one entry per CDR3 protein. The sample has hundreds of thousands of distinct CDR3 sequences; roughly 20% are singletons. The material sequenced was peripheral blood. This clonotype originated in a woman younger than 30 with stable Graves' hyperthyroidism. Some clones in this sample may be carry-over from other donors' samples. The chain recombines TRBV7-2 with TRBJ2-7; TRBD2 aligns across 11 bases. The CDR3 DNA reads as TGTGCCAGCAGCCCTCGGAACCCTAGCGGGAGGCCCCTAGGGCAGTACTTC. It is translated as CASSPRNPSGRPLGQYF.